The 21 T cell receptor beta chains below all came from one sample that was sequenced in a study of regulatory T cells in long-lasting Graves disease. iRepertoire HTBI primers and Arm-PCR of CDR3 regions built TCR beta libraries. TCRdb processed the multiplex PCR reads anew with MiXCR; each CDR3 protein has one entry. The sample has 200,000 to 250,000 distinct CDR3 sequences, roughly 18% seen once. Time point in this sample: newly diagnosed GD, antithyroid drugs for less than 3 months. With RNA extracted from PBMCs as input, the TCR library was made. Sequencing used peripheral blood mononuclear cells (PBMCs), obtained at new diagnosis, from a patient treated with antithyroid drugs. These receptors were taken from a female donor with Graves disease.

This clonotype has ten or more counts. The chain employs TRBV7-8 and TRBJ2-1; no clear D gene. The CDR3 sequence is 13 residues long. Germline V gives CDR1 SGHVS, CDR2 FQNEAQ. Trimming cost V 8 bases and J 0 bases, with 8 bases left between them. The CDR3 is CASGRYSYNEQFF. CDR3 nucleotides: TGTGCCAGCGGACGTTACTCCTACAATGAGCAGTTCTTC.

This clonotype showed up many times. Here the CDR3 DNA reads TGCAGCGTTGAACACGTAAGGGGGGGTGCTTTCTTT. Translated, it gives CSVEHVRGGAFF. The V gene is TRBV29-1, the J gene TRBJ1-1; TRBD1 might be the D (6 bases). The V end lost 2 bases, the J end lost 11 bases, and 15 bases lay between the germline ends. The CDR3 totals 12 residues. CDR1 is SQVTM and CDR2 is ANQGSEA in the germline V gene.

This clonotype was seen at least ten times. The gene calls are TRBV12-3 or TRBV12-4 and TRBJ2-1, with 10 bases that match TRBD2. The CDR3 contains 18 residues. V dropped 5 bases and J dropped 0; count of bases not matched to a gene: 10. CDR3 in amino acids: CASSPGAGGPRSYNEQFF. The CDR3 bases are TGTGCCAGCAGTCCAGGAGCGGGAGGGCCCCGCTCCTACAATGAGCAGTTCTTC.

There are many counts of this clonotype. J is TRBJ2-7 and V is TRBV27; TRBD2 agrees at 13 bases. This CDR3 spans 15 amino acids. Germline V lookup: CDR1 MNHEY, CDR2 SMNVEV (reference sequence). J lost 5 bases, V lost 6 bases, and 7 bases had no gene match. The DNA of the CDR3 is TGTGCCAGCAGAGAACTAGCGGGAGGGCCCAACGAGCAGTACTTC. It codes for CASRELAGGPNEQYF.

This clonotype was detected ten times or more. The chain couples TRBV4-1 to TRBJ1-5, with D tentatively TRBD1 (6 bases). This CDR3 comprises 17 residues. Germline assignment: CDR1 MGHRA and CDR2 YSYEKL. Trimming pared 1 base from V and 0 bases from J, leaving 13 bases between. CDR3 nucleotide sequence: TGCGCCAGCAGCCAAGGGGGGGGGCGGGATAGCAATCAGCCCCAGCATTTT. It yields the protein CASSQGGGRDSNQPQHF.

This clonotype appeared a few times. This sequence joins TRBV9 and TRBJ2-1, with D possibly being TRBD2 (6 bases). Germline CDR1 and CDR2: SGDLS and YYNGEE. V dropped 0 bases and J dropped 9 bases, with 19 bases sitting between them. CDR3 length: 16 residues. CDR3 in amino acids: CASSVDPVGGMTEQFF. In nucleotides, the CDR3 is TGTGCCAGCAGCGTAGACCCCGTGGGGGGTATGACTGAGCAGTTCTTC.

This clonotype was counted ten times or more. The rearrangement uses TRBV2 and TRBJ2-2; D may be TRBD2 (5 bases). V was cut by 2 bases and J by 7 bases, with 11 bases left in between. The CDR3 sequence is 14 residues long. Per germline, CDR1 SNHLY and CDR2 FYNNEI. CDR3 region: CASSERGKVGELFF. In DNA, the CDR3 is TGTGCCAGCAGTGAAAGAGGGAAGGTCGGGGAGCTGTTTTTT.

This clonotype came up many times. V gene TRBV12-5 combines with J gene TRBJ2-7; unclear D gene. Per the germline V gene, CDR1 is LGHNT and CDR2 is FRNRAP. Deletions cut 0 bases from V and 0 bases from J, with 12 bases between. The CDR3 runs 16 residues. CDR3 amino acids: CASGLVLVMSSYEQYF. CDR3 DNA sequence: TGTGCTAGTGGTTTGGTATTGGTTATGAGCTCCTACGAGCAGTACTTC. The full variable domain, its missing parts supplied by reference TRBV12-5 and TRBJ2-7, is DARVTQTPRHKVTEMGQEVTMRCQPILGHNTVFWYRQTMMQGLELLAYFRNRAPLDDSGMPKDRFSAEMPDATLATLKIQPSEPRDSAVYFCASGLVLVMSSYEQYFGPGTRLTVT.

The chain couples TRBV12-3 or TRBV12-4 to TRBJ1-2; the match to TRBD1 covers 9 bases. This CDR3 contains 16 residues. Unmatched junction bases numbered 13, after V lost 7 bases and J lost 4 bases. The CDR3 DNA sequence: TGTGCCAGCATCCTAGCCGGGACAGGGTCGGCCTATGGCTACACCTTC. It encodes CASILAGTGSAYGYTF.

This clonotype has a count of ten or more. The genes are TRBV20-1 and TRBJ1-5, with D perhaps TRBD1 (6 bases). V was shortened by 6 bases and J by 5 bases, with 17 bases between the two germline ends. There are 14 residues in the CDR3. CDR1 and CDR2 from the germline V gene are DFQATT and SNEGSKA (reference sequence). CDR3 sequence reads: CSALDPGGHQPQHF. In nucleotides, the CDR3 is TGCAGTGCCCTTGACCCGGGGGGCCATCAGCCCCAGCATTTT.

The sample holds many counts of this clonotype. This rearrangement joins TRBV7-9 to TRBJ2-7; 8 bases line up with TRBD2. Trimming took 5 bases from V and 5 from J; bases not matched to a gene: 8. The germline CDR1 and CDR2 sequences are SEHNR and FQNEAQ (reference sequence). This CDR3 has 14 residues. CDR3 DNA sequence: TGTGCCAGCAGCCCTGGAGCGGGAGTCAACGAGCAGTACTTC. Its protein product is CASSPGAGVNEQYF.

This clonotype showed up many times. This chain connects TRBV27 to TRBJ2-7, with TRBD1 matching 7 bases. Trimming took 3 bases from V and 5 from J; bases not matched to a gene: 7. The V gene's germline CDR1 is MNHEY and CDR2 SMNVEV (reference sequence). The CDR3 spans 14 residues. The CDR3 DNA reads TGTGCCAGCAGTTTCCGACAGGGAGTTGACGAGCAGTACTTC. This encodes CASSFRQGVDEQYF.

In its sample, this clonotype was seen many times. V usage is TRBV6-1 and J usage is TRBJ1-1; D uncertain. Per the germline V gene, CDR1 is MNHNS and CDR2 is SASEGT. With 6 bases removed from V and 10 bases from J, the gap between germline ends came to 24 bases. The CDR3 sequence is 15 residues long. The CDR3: CASSQRIGSNGGAFF. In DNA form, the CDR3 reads TGTGCCAGCAGCCAGAGAATCGGGTCAAACGGCGGAGCTTTCTTT.

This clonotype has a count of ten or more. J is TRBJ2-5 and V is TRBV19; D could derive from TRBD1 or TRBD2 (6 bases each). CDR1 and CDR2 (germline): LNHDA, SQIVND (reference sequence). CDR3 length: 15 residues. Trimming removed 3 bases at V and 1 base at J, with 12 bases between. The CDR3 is CASSIGGQVQETQYF. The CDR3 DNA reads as TGTGCCAGTAGTATCGGGGGCCAGGTCCAAGAGACCCAGTACTTC.

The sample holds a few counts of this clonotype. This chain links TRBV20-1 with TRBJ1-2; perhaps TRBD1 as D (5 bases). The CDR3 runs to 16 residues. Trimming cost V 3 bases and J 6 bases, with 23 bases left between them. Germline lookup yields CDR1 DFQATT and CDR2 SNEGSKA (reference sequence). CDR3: CSARSHGAGNGDGYTF. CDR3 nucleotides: TGCAGTGCTAGGTCGCACGGCGCAGGGAACGGGGATGGCTACACCTTC.

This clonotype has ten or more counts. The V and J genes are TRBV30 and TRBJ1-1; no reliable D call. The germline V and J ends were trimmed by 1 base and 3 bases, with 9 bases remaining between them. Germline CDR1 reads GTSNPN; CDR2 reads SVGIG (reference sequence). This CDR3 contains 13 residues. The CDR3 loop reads CAWSEDTDTEAFF. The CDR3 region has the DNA TGTGCCTGGAGTGAAGACACTGACACTGAAGCTTTCTTT.

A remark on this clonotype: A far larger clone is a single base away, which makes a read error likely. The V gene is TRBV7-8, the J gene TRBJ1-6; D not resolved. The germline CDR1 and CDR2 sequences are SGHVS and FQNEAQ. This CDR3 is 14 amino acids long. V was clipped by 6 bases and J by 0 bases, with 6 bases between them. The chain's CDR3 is CASRQSSYNSPLHF. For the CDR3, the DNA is TGTGCCAGCAGACAGAGCTCCTATAATTCACCCCTCCACTTT.

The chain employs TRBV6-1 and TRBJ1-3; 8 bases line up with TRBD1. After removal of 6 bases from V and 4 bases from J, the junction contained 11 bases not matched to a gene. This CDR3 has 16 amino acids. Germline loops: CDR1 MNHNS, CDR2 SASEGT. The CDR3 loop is CASRGRTGLSGNTIYF. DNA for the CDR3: TGTGCCAGCAGGGGACGGACAGGGCTGAGCGGAAACACCATATATTTT.

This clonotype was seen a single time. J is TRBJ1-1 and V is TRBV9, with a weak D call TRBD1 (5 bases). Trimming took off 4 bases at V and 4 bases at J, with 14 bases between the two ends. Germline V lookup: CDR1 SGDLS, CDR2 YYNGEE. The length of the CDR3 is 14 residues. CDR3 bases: TGTGCCAGCAGCCGATCAGTGGGACGCACTGAAGCTTTCTTT. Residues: CASSRSVGRTEAFF.

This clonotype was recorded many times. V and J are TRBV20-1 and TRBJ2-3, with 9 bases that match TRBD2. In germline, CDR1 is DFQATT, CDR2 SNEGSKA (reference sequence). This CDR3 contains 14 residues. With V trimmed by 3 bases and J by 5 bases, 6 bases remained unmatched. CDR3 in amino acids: CSASDASGVDTQYF. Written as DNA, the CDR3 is TGCAGTGCTAGTGATGCTAGCGGGGTAGATACGCAGTATTTT.

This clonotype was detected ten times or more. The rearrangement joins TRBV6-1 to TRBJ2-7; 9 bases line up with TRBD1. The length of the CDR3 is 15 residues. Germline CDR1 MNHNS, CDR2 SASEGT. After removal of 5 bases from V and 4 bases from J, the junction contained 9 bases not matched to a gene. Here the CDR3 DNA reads TGTGCCAGCAGTCGTCCGGGACAGGGATGGTACGAGCAGTACTTC. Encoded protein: CASSRPGQGWYEQYF.